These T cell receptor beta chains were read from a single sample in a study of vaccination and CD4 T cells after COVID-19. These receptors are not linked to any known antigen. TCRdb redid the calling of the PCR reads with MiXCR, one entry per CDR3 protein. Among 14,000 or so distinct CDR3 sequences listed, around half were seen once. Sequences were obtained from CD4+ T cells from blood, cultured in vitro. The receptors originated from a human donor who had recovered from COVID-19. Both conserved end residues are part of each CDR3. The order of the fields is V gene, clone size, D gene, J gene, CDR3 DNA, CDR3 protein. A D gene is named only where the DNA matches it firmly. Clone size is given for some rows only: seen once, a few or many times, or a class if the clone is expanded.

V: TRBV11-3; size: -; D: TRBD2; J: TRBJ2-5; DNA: TGTGCCAGCAGCTTAGATTCGAGACTAGCGGGGGGGCCCGATGAGACCCAGTACTTC; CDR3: CASSLDSRLAGGPDETQYF
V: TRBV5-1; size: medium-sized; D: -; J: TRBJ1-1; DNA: TGCGCCAGCAGCTTGGATCCGGAGGACACTGAAGCTTTCTTT; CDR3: CASSLDPEDTEAFF
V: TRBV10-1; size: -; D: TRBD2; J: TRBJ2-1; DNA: TGCGCCAGCAGTAGGGAGGTGTTAGCGGGATACAATGAGCAGTTCTTC; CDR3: CASSREVLAGYNEQFF
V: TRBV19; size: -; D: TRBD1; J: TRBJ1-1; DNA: TGTGCCAGTAGTTGGGACAGGGTTCGCCCTGAAGCTTTCTTT; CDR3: CASSWDRVRPEAFF
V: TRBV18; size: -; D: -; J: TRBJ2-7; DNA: TGTGCCAGCTCACCAGCATTGACCAACGAGCAGTACTTC; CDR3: CASSPALTNEQYF
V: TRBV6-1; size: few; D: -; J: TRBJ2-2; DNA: TGTGCCAGCCGCGACACCGGGGAGCTGTTTTTT; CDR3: CASRDTGELFF
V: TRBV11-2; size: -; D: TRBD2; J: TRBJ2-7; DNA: TGTGCCAGCAGCTTAGATCCAGCGGGGAGCTCCTACGAGCAGTACTTC; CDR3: CASSLDPAGSSYEQYF
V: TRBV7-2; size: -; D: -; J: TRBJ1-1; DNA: TGTGCCAGCAGCTTAGTAGCAGGCGGGACGAACACTGAAGCTTTCTTT; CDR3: CASSLVAGGTNTEAFF
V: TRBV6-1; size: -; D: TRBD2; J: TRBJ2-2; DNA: TGTGCCAGCAGTGAAGGCGGTAGCGGGGGGGCCGGGGAGCTGTTTTTT; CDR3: CASSEGGSGGAGELFF
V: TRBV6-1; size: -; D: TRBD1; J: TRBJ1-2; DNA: TGTGCCAGCCATTACAGGGGGCGCAGCTATGGCTACACCTTT; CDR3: CASHYRGRSYGYTF
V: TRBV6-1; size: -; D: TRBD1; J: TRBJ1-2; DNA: TGTGCCAGCAAGGGACAGGGGTCCGGGCTCTATGGCTACACCTTC; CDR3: CASKGQGSGLYGYTF
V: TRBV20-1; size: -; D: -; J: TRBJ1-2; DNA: TGCAGTGCTAGAGATCCGGGTCTCTATGGCTACACCTTC; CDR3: CSARDPGLYGYTF
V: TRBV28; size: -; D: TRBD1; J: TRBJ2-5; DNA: TGTGCCAGCAGTTGGACAGGTACGGCCGGGACCCAGTACTTC; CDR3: CASSWTGTAGTQYF
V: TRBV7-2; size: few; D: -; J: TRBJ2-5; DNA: TGTGCCAGCAGCTCCAAGGACCACTACCGCGGGACCCAGTACTTC; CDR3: CASSSKDHYRGTQYF
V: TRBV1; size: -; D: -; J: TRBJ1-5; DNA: TGCACCAGCAGCCAAGATCCCGACAGGACCGCCACTAATCCCTATAGCAATCAGCCCCAGCATTTT; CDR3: CTSSQDPDRTATNPYSNQPQHF
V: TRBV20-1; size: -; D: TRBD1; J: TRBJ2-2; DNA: TGCAGTGCTAGATCACCGGACAGGGTGGGTTTGGAGCTGTTTTTT; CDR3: CSARSPDRVGLELFF
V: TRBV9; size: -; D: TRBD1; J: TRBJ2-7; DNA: TGTGCCAGCAGCGTATCGACAGGGGGCTCCTACGAGCAGTACTTC; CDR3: CASSVSTGGSYEQYF
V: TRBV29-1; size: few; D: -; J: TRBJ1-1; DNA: TGCAGCGTTGCCCCTCTTGGGGGCAGGGGCACTGAAGCTTTCTTT; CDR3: CSVAPLGGRGTEAFF
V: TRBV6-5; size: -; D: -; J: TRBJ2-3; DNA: TGTGCCAGCAGTTTGAGGGGTAGCACAGATACGCAGTATTTT; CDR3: CASSLRGSTDTQYF
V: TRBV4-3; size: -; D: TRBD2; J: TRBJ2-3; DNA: TGCGCCAGCAGCCAGGTAGCGGGAGGTAGCACAGATACGCAGTATTTT; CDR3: CASSQVAGGSTDTQYF